The 27 T cell receptor beta chains given below trace back to one sample, sequenced in a study of beta chain features in type 1 diabetes. Every bit of the isolated RNA underwent reverse transcription, so sequencing read expressed TCRB transcripts. The repertoire was sequenced with immunoSEQ multiplex PCR; TCRdb's copy has only in-frame clones and lacks some. Among just over 450,000 clones, about 32% were seen once, and the ten largest hold about 0.065%. The sequencing sample was made of naive CD4+ T cells from blood. The receptors shown here come from a man aged 18 to 35 in good health.

There are a few counts of this clone. The gene calls are TRBV7-9 and TRBJ2-5; TRBD1 matches at 10 bases. The CDR3 is made up of 15 amino acids. With 5 bases clipped from V and 5 bases from J, the junction kept 8 bases outside the gene matches. Germline V gene sequence: CDR1 SEHNR, CDR2 FQNEAQ (reference sequence). CDR3 sequence reads: CASSPTGGEGETQYF. CDR3 in DNA: TGTGCCAGCAGCCCGACAGGGGGCGAAGGGGAGACCCAGTACTTC.

This clone was seen a handful of times. V gene TRBV30 combines with J gene TRBJ2-5; 8 nucleotides agree with TRBD2. Germline V gene sequence: CDR1 GTSNPN, CDR2 SVGIG (reference sequence). The CDR3 covers 15 residues. V gave up 3 bases and J gave up 5 bases; unmatched junction bases: 11. The CDR3 reads CAWSRFGTSLETQYF. DNA of the CDR3: TGTGCCTGGAGCCGATTCGGGACTAGTCTGGAGACCCAGTACTTC. The full variable domain, completed using reference TRBV30 and TRBJ2-5, is SQTIHQWPATLVQPVGSPLSLECTVEGTSNPNLYWYRQAAGRGLQLLFYSVGIGQISSEVPQNLSASRPQDRQFILSSKKLLLSDSGFYLCAWSRFGTSLETQYFGPGTRLLVL.

A few counts support this clone. The chain has TRBV19 and TRBJ2-2; D is undetermined. Germline V gene sequence: CDR1 LNHDA, CDR2 SQIVND (reference sequence). The CDR3 contains 13 residues. Trimming took off 2 bases at V and 7 bases at J, with 8 bases between the two ends. This chain's CDR3 is CASSIREGGELFF. CDR3 sequence (DNA): TGTGCCAGTAGTATACGTGAAGGCGGGGAGCTGTTTTTT.

This clone came up a few times. This chain links TRBV7-9 with TRBJ2-3; D remains unclear. CDR3 length: 12 amino acids. Trimming took off 4 bases at V and 7 bases at J, with 9 bases between the two ends. Germline V CDR1 and CDR2: SEHNR, FQNEAQ (reference sequence). The CDR3 coding sequence is TGTGCCAGCAGCTCGGCCGTTTATACGCAGTATTTT. It translates to CASSSAVYTQYF. The variable domain in full, completed from reference TRBV7-9 and TRBJ2-3, reads DTGVSQNPRHKITKRGQNVTFRCDPISEHNRLYWYRQTLGQGPEFLTYFQNEAQLEKSRLLSDRFSAERPKGSFSTLEIQRTEQGDSAMYLCASSSAVYTQYFGPGTRLTVL.

The J gene is TRBJ2-7, the V gene TRBV28, with 11 bases that match TRBD2. CDR1 is MDHEN and CDR2 is SYDVKM in the germline V gene. With V trimmed by 4 bases and J by 1 base, 3 bases remained unmatched. This CDR3 has 15 amino acids. In nucleotides, the CDR3 is TGTGCCAGCAGTTCCGGGACTAGCGGTTCCTACGAGCAGTACTTC. This encodes CASSSGTSGSYEQYF.

The chain employs TRBV5-4 and TRBJ2-7; TRBD2 matches at 14 bases. This CDR3 spans 15 amino acids. Germline CDR1 and CDR2: SGHNT and YYREEE (reference sequence). Trimming cost V 4 bases and J 9 bases; bases outside gene matches: 9. CDR3 amino acids: CASSPGLAGGHGQYF. DNA for the CDR3: TGTGCCAGCAGCCCCGGACTAGCGGGGGGCCACGGGCAGTACTTC.

This clone has just a few counts. The gene calls are TRBV14 and TRBJ1-2; the D is unclear. This CDR3 region has 11 residues. Germline V lookup: CDR1 SGHDN, CDR2 FVKESK. Trimming left V 0 bases short and J 7 bases short, with 3 bases between. CDR3 bases: TGTGCCAGCAGCCAAGAAGGTGGCTACACCTTC. Translated, it gives CASSQEGGYTF.

This chain uses TRBV23-1 with TRBJ2-5; D gene uncertain. TRBV23-1 is identified as an open reading frame with a role that is uncertain. The CDR3 is 15 residues long. Trimming removed 0 bases at V and 1 base at J, with 9 bases between. The CDR3, as DNA: TGCGCCAGCAGTCAATCGGCGGAGCGCCAAGAGACCCAGTACTTC. Its protein product is CASSQSAERQETQYF.

V gene TRBV7-2 combines with J gene TRBJ2-7, with D maybe TRBD2 (6 bases). The V end lost 5 bases, the J end lost 6 bases, and 14 bases lay between the germline ends. The CDR3 length is 13 residues. Germline CDR1 is SGHTA and CDR2 is FQGNSA. The DNA for the CDR3 is TGTGCCAGCAGCCTGAGGCGGGGTCTCGAGCAGTACTTC. It yields the protein CASSLRRGLEQYF.

The chain couples TRBV29-1 to TRBJ1-1; TRBD1 might be the D (6 bases). Germline V gene sequence: CDR1 SQVTM, CDR2 ANQGSEA. Trimming shortened V by 7 bases and J by 3 bases, and 9 bases separated the two germline ends. There are 11 residues in the CDR3. Written as DNA, the CDR3 is TGCAGCGCCCGGACAGACACTGAAGCTTTCTTT. Translation: CSARTDTEAFF.

This clone has more than one count but fewer than ten. The chain carries TRBV29-1 and TRBJ2-1; D gene uncertain. This CDR3 has 14 residues. V was clipped by 4 bases and J by 1 base, with 11 bases between them. The germline V gene encodes CDR1 SQVTM and CDR2 ANQGSEA. Written as DNA, the CDR3 is TGCAGCGTTGTCATCGGCGGTTCCTACAATGAGCAGTTCTTC. This sequence encodes CSVVIGGSYNEQFF.

This rearrangement joins TRBV29-1 to TRBJ1-1, with D possibly matching TRBD1 (6 bases). This CDR3 contains 14 residues. V was cut by 4 bases and J by 6 bases, with 18 bases left in between. Germline V gene data show CDR1 as SQVTM and CDR2 as ANQGSEA. CDR3 region: CSVVLTQGISEAFF. The CDR3 nucleotides read TGCAGCGTTGTCCTGACACAGGGTATCTCTGAAGCTTTCTTT.

The genes are TRBV30 and TRBJ1-1, with TRBD1 matching 7 bases. Germline values: CDR1 GTSNPN, CDR2 SVGIG (reference sequence). The CDR3 has 13 amino acids. Unmatched junction bases numbered 10, after V lost 4 bases and J lost 8 bases. CDR3 nucleotide sequence: TGTGCCTGGACCGAAACCATGGACAGGGAAGCTTTCTTT. It encodes CAWTETMDREAFF.

The V call is TRBV10-3, the J call TRBJ2-5, with D possibly being TRBD1 (6 bases). There are 15 residues in the CDR3. Trimming left V 10 bases short and J 5 bases short, with 23 bases between. Germline CDR1 and CDR2: ENHRY and SYGVKD. DNA of the CDR3: TGTGCCACCGAACACGCACAGGGTTCGCAGGAGACCCAGTACTTC. The encoded protein is CATEHAQGSQETQYF.

The table lists this clone with a few counts. The chain couples TRBV7-2 to TRBJ2-7, with 9 bases that match TRBD2. Germline CDR1 reads SGHTA; CDR2 reads FQGNSA. This CDR3 is built from 13 residues. Losses at the gene ends were 5 bases for V and 2 bases for J; bases not matched to a gene: 1. The CDR3 DNA follows: TGTGCCAGCAGCCGACTAGCGGCCTACGAGCAGTACTTC. Its protein is CASSRLAAYEQYF.

The genes are TRBV29-1 and TRBJ1-1; D uncertain. This CDR3 has 11 amino acids. The V and J ends lost 5 bases and 1 base respectively, with 5 bases between them. Germline CDR1 SQVTM, CDR2 ANQGSEA. The CDR3 DNA sequence: TGCAGCGTTAACGAGAACACTGAAGCTTTCTTT. Protein: CSVNENTEAFF.

This clone was observed a handful of times. Additional DNA sequences in this sample encode the identical CDR3. The chain recombines TRBV18 with TRBJ2-3, with 14 bases aligning to TRBD2. The CDR3 is made up of 16 amino acids. Germline assignment: CDR1 KGHSH and CDR2 LQKENI. J lost 3 bases, V lost 2 bases, and 1 base had no gene match. The CDR3 nucleotides read TGTGCCAGCTCACCAGGACTAGCGGGAGGAACAGATACGCAGTATTTT. Translation gives CASSPGLAGGTDTQYF.

J is TRBJ2-5 and V is TRBV6-1, with D possibly called TRBD1 or TRBD2 (5 bases each). CDR3 length equals 13 residues. CDR1 is MNHNS, CDR2 SASEGT, per germline. Trimming pared 1 base from V and 3 bases from J, leaving 6 bases between. The DNA for the CDR3 is TGTGCCAGCAGTGAAGGAGGGGAAGAGACCCAGTACTTC. Translated, it gives CASSEGGEETQYF.

In this sample, this clone turned up once. The chain couples TRBV28 to TRBJ2-2, with D hard to call. The germline V gene has CDR1 MDHEN and CDR2 SYDVKM. V lost 7 bases, J lost 2 bases, and 14 bases lay in between. The CDR3 length is 15 residues. This CDR3 reads CASKLGSFNTGELFF. The CDR3 nucleotides read TGTGCCAGCAAATTGGGAAGCTTCAACACCGGGGAGCTGTTTTTT.

The chain carries TRBV30 and TRBJ1-4; D may be TRBD1 (6 bases). Germline lookup yields CDR1 GTSNPN and CDR2 SVGIG (reference sequence). Trimming removed 5 bases at V and 7 bases at J, with 11 bases between. CDR3 size: 12 residues. This chain's CDR3 is CAWDRPGEKLFF. CDR3 sequence (DNA): TGTGCCTGGGACAGGCCGGGTGAAAAACTGTTTTTT.

The chain is built from TRBV11-2 and TRBJ2-5, with 10 positions matching TRBD1. Germline loops: CDR1 SGHAT, CDR2 FQNNGV. The CDR3 is made up of 17 amino acids. After removal of 4 bases from V and 1 base from J, the junction contained 9 bases not matched to a gene. In nucleotides, the CDR3 is TGTGCCAGCAGCTCAATCCGGGACAGGGGACCCCAAGAGACCCAGTACTTC. The encoded protein is CASSSIRDRGPQETQYF.

A few counts support this clone. The V gene is TRBV29-1, the J gene TRBJ2-1; TRBD1 might be the D (5 bases). CDR3 length equals 13 residues. Germline loops: CDR1 SQVTM, CDR2 ANQGSEA. The V gene lost 4 bases and the J gene lost 2 bases, with 9 bases spanning the gap. CDR3 coding DNA: TGCAGCGTTGTACAGGTTACCTACAATGAGCAGTTCTTC. The encoded protein is CSVVQVTYNEQFF.

The rearrangement uses TRBV10-3 and TRBJ2-3; the match to TRBD2 covers 7 bases. Germline V CDR1 and CDR2: ENHRY, SYGVKD. V dropped 4 bases and J dropped 0; count of bases not matched to a gene: 13. The length of the CDR3 is 18 residues. CDR3 in DNA: TGTGCCATCAGTGGTGAAGGGGAGGGCGGATCTAGCACAGATACGCAGTATTTT. Protein: CAISGEGEGGSSTDTQYF.

This clone came up a few times. J is TRBJ2-1 and V is TRBV29-1; D is unclear. Trimming took 4 bases from V and 10 from J, leaving 14 bases between them. CDR1 is SQVTM and CDR2 is ANQGSEA in the germline V gene. There are 12 residues in the CDR3. CDR3: CSVGVLGEEQFF. DNA of the CDR3: TGCAGCGTTGGCGTGCTAGGCGAAGAGCAGTTCTTC.

The J gene is TRBJ2-3, the V gene TRBV29-1, with 9 bases that match TRBD2. The germline V gene encodes CDR1 SQVTM and CDR2 ANQGSEA. This CDR3 contains 15 residues. Losses at the gene ends were 6 bases for V and 2 bases for J; bases not matched to a gene: 9. The CDR3 spells CSVGFLAGPTDTQYF. The CDR3 bases are TGCAGCGTCGGGTTCCTAGCGGGACCCACAGATACGCAGTATTTT.

This rearrangement joins TRBV9 to TRBJ1-2; D ambiguous. V lost 4 bases, J lost 5 bases, and 15 bases lay in between. CDR3 length: 14 residues. Germline V lookup: CDR1 SGDLS, CDR2 YYNGEE. This CDR3 reads CASSPTPTVYGYTF. The DNA for the CDR3 is TGTGCCAGCAGCCCCACTCCGACGGTTTATGGCTACACCTTC.

The chain recombines TRBV28 with TRBJ1-1; the D gene is possibly TRBD1 (6 bases). The V gene's germline CDR1 is MDHEN and CDR2 SYDVKM. The CDR3 is made up of 16 amino acids. Trimming removed 5 bases from V and 4 bases from J, with 20 bases in between. This CDR3 reads CASSPWGARGATEAFF. CDR3 sequence (DNA): TGTGCCAGCAGTCCATGGGGGGCGAGAGGGGCCACTGAAGCTTTCTTT.